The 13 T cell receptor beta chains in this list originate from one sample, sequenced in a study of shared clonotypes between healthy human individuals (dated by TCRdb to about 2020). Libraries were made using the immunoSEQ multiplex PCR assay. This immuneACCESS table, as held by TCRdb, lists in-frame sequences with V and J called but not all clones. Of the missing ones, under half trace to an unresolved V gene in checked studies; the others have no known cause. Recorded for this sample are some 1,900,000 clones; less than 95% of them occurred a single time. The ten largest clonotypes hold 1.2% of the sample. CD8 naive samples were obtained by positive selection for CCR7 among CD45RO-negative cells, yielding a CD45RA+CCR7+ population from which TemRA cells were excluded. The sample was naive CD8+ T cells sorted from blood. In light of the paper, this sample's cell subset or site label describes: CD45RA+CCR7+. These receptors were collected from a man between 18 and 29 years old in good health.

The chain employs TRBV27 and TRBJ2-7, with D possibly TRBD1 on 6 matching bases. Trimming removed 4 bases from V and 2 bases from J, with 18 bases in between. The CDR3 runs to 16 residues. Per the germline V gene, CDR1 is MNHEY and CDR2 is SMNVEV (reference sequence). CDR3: CASSSRTAMGPYEQYF. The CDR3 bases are TGTGCCAGCAGTTCCAGGACAGCGATGGGTCCCTACGAGCAGTACTTC.

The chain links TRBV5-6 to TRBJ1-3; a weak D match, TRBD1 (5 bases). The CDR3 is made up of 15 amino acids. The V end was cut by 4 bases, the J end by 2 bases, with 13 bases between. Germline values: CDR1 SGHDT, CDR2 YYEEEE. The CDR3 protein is CASSLRDVAGNTIYF. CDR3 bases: TGTGCCAGCAGCCTTCGGGACGTCGCTGGAAACACCATATATTTT.

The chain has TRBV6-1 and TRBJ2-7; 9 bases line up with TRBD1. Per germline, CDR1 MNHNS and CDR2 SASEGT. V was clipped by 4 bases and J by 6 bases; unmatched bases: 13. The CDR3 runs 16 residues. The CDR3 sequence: CASSALQGAAPGEQYF. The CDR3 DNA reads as TGTGCCAGCAGTGCCCTACAGGGGGCGGCCCCCGGCGAGCAGTACTTC.

CDR3 coding DNA: TGTGCCAGCAGCCAAGCCTCAGGACACGAGCAGTACTTC. It yields the protein CASSQASGHEQYF. V usage is TRBV4-2 and J usage is TRBJ2-7; D ambiguous. CDR1 is LGHNA and CDR2 is YNFKEQ in the germline V gene. The CDR3 consists of 13 residues. The germline V and J ends were trimmed by 1 base and 5 bases, with 9 bases remaining between them.

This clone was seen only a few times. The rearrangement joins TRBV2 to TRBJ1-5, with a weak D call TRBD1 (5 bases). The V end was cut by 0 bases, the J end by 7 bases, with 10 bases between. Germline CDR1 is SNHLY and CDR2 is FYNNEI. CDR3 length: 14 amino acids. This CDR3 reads CASSEALGDQPQHF. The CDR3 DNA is TGTGCCAGCAGTGAAGCGCTGGGGGACCAGCCCCAGCATTTT.

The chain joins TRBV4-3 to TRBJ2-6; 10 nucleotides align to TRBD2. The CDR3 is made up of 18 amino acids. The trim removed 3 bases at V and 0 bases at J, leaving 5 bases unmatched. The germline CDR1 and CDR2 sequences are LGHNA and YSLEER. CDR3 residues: CASSQGLAYVSGANVLTF. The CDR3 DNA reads TGCGCCAGCAGCCAGGGACTAGCGTACGTCTCTGGGGCCAACGTCCTGACTTTC.

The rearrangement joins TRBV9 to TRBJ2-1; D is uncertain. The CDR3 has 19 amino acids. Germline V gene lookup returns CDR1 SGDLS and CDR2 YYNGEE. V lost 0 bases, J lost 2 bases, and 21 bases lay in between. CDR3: CASSVETDHLLSAYNEQFF. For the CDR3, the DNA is TGTGCCAGCAGCGTAGAAACAGACCACCTCTTAAGCGCCTACAATGAGCAGTTCTTC.

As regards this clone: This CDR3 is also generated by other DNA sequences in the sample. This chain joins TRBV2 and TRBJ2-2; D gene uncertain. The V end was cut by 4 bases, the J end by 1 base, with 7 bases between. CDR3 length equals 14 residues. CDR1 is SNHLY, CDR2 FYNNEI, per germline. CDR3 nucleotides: TGTGCCAGCAGTGCCACAGAGAACACCGGGGAGCTGTTTTTT. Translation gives CASSATENTGELFF.

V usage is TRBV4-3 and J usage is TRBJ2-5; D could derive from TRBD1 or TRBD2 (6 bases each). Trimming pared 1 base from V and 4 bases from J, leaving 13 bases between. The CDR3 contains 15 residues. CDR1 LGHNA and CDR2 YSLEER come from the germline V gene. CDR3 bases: TGCGCCAGCAGCCAAGGAGGGGGACTGCTAGAGACCCAGTACTTC. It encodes CASSQGGGLLETQYF.

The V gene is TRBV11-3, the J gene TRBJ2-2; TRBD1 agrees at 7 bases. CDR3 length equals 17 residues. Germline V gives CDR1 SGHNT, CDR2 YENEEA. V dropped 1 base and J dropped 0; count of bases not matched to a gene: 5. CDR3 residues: CASSLGRQGPNTGELFF. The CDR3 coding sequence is TGTGCCAGCAGCTTAGGCCGACAGGGACCGAACACCGGGGAGCTGTTTTTT.

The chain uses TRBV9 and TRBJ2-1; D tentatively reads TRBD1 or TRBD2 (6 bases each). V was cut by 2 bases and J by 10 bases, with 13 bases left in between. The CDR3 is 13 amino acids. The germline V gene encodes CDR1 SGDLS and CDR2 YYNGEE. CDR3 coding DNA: TGTGCCAGCAGCGTTGGAGGGCAGGGGGAGCAGTTCTTC. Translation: CASSVGGQGEQFF.

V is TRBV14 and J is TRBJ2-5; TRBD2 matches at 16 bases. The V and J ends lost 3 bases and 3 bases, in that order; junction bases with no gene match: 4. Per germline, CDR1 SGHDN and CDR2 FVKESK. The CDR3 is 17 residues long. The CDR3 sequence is CASSHPGTSGGEETQYF. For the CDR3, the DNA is TGTGCCAGCAGCCACCCCGGGACTAGCGGGGGGGAAGAGACCCAGTACTTC.

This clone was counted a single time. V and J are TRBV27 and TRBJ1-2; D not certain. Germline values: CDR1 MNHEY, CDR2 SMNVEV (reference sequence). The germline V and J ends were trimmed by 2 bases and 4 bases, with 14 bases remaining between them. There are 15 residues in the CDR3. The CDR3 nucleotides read TGTGCCAGCAGTTTAGGGATTCGGCTCGGCTATGGCTACACCTTC. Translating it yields CASSLGIRLGYGYTF.